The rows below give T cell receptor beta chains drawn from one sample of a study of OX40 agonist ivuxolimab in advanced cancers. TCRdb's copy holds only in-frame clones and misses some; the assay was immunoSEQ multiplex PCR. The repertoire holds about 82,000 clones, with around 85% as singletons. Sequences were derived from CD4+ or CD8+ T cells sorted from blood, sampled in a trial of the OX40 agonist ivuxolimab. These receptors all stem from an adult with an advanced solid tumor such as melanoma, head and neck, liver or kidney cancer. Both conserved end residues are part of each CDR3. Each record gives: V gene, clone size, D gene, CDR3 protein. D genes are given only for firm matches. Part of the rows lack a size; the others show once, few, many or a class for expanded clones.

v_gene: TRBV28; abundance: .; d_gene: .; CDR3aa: CASSSSVAGELFF
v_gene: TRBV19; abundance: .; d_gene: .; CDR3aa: CASNSIGTTNTEAFF
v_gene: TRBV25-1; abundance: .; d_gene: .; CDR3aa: CASSSAWGYEQYF
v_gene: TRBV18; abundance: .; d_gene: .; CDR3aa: CASSLQMAGTNQPQHF
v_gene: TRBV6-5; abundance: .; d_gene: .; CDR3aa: CASRRSGGGDEQFF
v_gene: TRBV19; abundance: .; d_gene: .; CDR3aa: CASSMLQGREKLFF
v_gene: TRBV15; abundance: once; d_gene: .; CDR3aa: CATSRDLGGGEKLFF
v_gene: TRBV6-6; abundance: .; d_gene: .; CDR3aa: CASSYDRGYGYTF
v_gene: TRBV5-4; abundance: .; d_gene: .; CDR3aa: CASSAGGAFGTEAFF
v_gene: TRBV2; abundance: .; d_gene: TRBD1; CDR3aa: CASSVNRGQNQPQHF
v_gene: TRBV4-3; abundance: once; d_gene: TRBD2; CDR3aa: CASSQGGNSLPSGSRVDTQYF
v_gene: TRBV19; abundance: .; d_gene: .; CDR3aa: CASSITREGNYGYTF
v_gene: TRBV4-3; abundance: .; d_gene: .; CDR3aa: CASSQAASNEQFF
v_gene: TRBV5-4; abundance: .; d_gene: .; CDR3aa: CASSRRTGKPYEQYF
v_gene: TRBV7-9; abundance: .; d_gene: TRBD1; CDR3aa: CASSARQGAYNEQFF
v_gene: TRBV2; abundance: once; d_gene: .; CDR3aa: CASKGRKETQYF
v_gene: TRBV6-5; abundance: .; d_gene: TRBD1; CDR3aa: CASSYSTGRDSPLHF
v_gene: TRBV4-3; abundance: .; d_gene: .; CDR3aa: CASSPRAGNSYNEQFF
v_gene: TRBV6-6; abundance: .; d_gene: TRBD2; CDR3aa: CASSQPRAGTFNEQFF
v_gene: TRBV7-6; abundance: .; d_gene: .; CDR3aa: CASSSPMGNTDTQYF
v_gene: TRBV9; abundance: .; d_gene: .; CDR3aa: CASSVVADHRTDTQYF
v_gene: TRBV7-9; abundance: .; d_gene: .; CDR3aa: CASSLERNAGTDTQYF
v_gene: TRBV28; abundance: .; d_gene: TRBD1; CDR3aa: CASTRDSSWTEAFF
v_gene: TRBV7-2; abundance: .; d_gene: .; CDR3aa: CASSPGGGGGYGYTF
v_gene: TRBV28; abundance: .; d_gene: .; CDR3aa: CASISSYQETQYF
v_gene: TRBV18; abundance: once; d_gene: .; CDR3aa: CASSPSGARDGYTF
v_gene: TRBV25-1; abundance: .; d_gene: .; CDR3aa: CASSRFSYEQYF
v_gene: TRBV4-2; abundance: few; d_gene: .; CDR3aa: CASSRGLNYGYTF
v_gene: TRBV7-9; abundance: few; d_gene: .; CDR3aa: CASSPHEKLFF
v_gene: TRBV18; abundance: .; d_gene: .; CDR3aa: CASSQGFITMNTEAFF
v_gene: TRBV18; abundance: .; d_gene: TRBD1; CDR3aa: CASSRQGGYEQYF
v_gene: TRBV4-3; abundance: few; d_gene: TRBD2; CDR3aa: CASSQDLTSGRGEQFF
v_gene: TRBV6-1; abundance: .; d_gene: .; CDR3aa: CASSERRTARLDF
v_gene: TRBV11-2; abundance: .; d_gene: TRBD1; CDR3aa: CASSREDREAFF
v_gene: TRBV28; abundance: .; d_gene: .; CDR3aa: CASRSQGQGNSPLHF
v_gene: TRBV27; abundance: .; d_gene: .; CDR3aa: CASSPGTGKAKNIQYF
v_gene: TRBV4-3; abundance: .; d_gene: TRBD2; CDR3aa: CASSQERLRGGVGDTQYF
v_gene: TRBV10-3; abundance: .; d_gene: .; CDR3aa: CAISDLQGTDTEAFF
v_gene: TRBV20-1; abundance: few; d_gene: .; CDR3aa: CSAQGITEAFF
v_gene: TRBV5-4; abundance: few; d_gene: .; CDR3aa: CATSVGGGRNQPQHF
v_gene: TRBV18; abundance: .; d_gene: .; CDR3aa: CASSPKEFYGYTF
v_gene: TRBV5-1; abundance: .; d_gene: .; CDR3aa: CASSAQIMNTEAFF
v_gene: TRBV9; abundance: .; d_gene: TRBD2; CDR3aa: CASSERLARMNEQFF
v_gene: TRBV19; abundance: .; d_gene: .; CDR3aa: CASSPHLGGQGYTF
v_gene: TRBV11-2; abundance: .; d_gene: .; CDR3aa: CASSLRRAGANVLTF
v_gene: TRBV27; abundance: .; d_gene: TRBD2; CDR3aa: CASRPTSGGADTQYF
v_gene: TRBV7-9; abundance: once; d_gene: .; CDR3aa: CASSFLRDSSYNEQFF
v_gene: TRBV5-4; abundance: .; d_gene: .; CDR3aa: CASSLEVGRLYGYTF
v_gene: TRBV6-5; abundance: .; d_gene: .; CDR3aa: CASSYQETQYF
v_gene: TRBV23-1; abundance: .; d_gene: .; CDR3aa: CASSPRGGAGELFF
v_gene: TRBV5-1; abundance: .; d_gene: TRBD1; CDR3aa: CASSLVTGGGNTIYF
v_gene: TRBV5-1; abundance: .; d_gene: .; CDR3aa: CASRPVAGNYGYTF
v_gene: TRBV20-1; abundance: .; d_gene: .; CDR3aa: CSLKSTDTQYF
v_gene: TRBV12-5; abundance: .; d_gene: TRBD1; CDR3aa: CASGLRTGGHTDTQYF
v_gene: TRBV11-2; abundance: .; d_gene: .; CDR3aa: CASSLYPNEQFF